This T cell receptor (beta chain) comes out of a study of beta chain features in type 1 diabetes. Study-level results: The study found moderately but significantly shorter TCRB CDR3s in all four CD4+ subsets of Type 1 diabetes patients.

CD45RO/CCR7/CD25/CD127/CD95/CD27 separated CD4+ naive, central memory, regulatory and stem cell-like memory cells by sorting. The CDR3 is 16 amino acids. Trimming left V 3 bases short and J 11 bases short, with 22 bases between. Germline V CDR1 and CDR2: LNHDA, SQIVND (reference sequence). Regarding this clone: As yet, its antigen is unknown.

The sequenced template was cDNA made from the entire isolated RNA. Profiled with immunoSEQ multiplex PCR; TCRdb holds only in-frame clones, not every one. The sample lists 400,000 or so clones; roughly 12% were seen once. The chain combines TRBV19 with TRBJ1-4, with D perhaps matching TRBD1 (5 bases). The source material was naive CD4+ T cells from blood. The origin of this receptor is a young woman with type 1 diabetes. DNA for the CDR3: TGTGCCAGTAGTATCGGCTTGACAGCCATGATGAGCAAACTGTTTTTT. It specifies CASSIGLTAMMSKLFF.